The subject of this entry is one TCR beta chain. The antigen remains unidentified. These data belong to a study of OX40 agonist ivuxolimab in advanced cancers. The V gene lost 6 bases and the J gene lost 2 bases, with 9 bases spanning the gap. The CDR3 totals 13 residues. In germline, CDR1 is SEHNR, CDR2 FQNEAQ (reference sequence). Repertoires were generated with immunoSEQ multiplex PCR, while TCRdb's copy carries only in-frame clones and drops some. The top ten hold under 5.5% of the sample, which has tens of thousands of clones, over 80% seen once. Study-level results: The average count of expanded clones was higher among CD8+ T cells than among CD4+.

The receptor was isolated from an adult with an advanced solid tumor such as melanoma, head and neck, liver or kidney cancer. The specimen was CD4+ or CD8+ T cells sorted from blood, collected in a trial of the OX40 agonist ivuxolimab. The genes are TRBV7-9 and TRBJ2-3; no clear D. For the CDR3, the DNA is TGTGCCAGCAGTGCCCAGGACACAGATACGCAGTATTTT. As protein: CASSAQDTDTQYF.